What follows are 27 T cell receptor delta chains derived from one specimen sequenced in a study of γδ T cells in repeated Plasmodium falciparum infection. Gammadelta T cells were flow-sorted from PBMC into Vgamma9/Vdelta2+ and Vdelta2-negative populations for bulk analysis. TCRdb re-called the multiplex PCR reads with CATT. The sample comprises 50,000 or so delta-chain clones, 1.5% to 2% of which are singletons, and roughly 8.6% rests with the top ten. What was sequenced was gamma-delta T cells from blood. Receptor source: a pool of human donors (malaria-infected and uninfected, not separated).

This clone was seen a handful of times. A far larger clone is one base from this, pointing to a likely read error. The chain combines TRDV2 with TRDJ1; D gene uncertain. Assignment of the J gene here rests on matching the DNA to germline, because TCRdb gives none. Trimming removed 3 bases from V and 2 bases from J, with 21 bases in between. Germline lookup yields CDR1 GEAIGNYY and CDR2 EKD. CDR3 size: 17 residues. The CDR3 sequence: CACDYLTRLNRTDKLIF. CDR3 in DNA: TGTGCCTGTGACTACCTAACTCGGTTAAACAGGACCGATAAACTCATCTTT.

As to this clone: A read error likely explains this, since a far larger clone differs by one base. Other DNA sequences in the same sample also yield this CDR3. In DNA, the CDR3 is TGTGCCTGTGACGCTCTATATACCTTGTACACTGATAAACTCATCTTT. It encodes CACDALYTLYTDKLIF. The gene calls are TRDV2 and TRDJ1; D ambiguous. Germline matching of the DNA provided the J gene here, since TCRdb leaves it blank. Germline V gene data show CDR1 as GEAIGNYY and CDR2 as EKD. This CDR3 is built from 16 residues.

Points on this clone: TCRdb has a much larger clone's protein, which differs at residue 6 from the translation of this DNA, likely because of a read error; what is shown is the protein translated from the DNA. CDR3 DNA: TGTGCTCTTGGGGCCCCAACCACCGATAAACTCATCTTT. It encodes CALGAPTTDKLIF. The chain joins TRDV1 to TRDJ1; the D is unclear. Trimming took 4 bases from V and 1 from J, leaving 7 bases between them. The CDR3 runs 13 residues. The germline V gene encodes CDR1 TSWWSYY and CDR2 QGS.

Of note for this clone: TCRdb's entry gives the protein of a much larger clone, which mismatches this DNA's translation at residue 16, likely from a read error; the protein reported here is translated from the DNA. This chain uses TRDV1 with TRDJ1; D not certain. Because TCRdb records no J gene, it was assigned here through a match of the DNA to germline. In germline, CDR1 is TSWWSYY, CDR2 QGS. V lost 1 base and J lost 3, with 30 bases in between. This CDR3 is 21 amino acids long. DNA for the CDR3: TGTGCTCTTGGGGAACATCCTCGGCGGGTCCTGTACAACCGGTACGCCGATAAACTCATCTTT. It translates to CALGEHPRRVLYNRYADKLIF.

Ten or more counts support this clone. The chain couples TRDV2 to TRDJ3; D may be TRDD3 (6 bases). TCRdb does not report a J gene; here it was assigned by matching the DNA to germline references. The germline V gene encodes CDR1 GEAIGNYY and CDR2 EKD. V was trimmed by 3 bases and J by 0 bases, leaving 14 bases between them. The CDR3 consists of 18 residues. CDR3: CACDEGDYRSWDTRQMFF. The DNA for the CDR3 is TGTGCCTGTGACGAGGGGGACTACCGCTCCTGGGACACCCGACAGATGTTTTTC.

On this clone: TCRdb lists the protein of a much larger clone for this DNA, which differs at residue 9, so this is likely a read error; the protein given here is translated from the DNA itself. This chain joins TRDV1 and TRDJ1, with D tentatively TRDD2 or TRDD3 (5 bases each). No J segment appears in TCRdb, so it was assigned here by matching the sequence to germline. Germline V gene data show CDR1 as TSWWSYY and CDR2 as QGS. V lost 6 bases and J lost 1, with 24 bases in between. The CDR3 extends over 18 amino acids. The CDR3 sequence: CALGSAYWRIIITDKLIF. The CDR3 coding sequence is TGTGCTCTTGGTAGTGCCTACTGGAGGATAATTATCACCGATAAACTCATCTTT.

Concerning this clone: TCRdb shows a much larger clone's protein in place of this DNA's translation, and the two differ at residue 3, likely through a read error; the protein shown is translated from the DNA. Here the CDR3 reads CAIGEILPNRGGGYNSMTAQLFF. The DNA of the CDR3 is TGTGCTATTGGGGAGATACTTCCTAACAGGGGTGGGGGATACAATTCTATGACAGCACAACTCTTCTTT. The V and J genes are TRDV1 and TRDJ2, with TRDD3 matching 10 bases. Germline V gives CDR1 TSWWSYY, CDR2 QGS. This CDR3 region has 23 residues.

This clone was detected ten times or more. A read error likely explains why the TCRdb protein, taken from a much larger clone, differs from this DNA's translation at residue 10; the protein shown is translated from the DNA. The chain couples TRDV1 to TRDJ2; the D call may be TRDD2 or TRDD3 (6 bases each). No J gene was available from TCRdb, and it was assigned here by a germline match of the DNA. Trimming stripped 4 bases from V and 6 bases from J, with 24 bases between. From germline, CDR1 is TSWWSYY and CDR2 QGS. This CDR3 is built from 18 residues. The DNA of the CDR3 is TGTGCTCTTGGGGCTCTTCCTCCTCCCTGTGGGATAGCAGCACAACTCTTCTTT. Translating it yields CALGALPPPCGIAAQLFF.

This clone was counted a few times. A read error is the likely source, as a far larger clone sits one nucleotide away. Additional DNA sequences in this sample encode the identical CDR3. The chain joins TRDV1 to TRDJ1, with no clear D. Looked up from germline, CDR1 is TSWWSYY and CDR2 is QGS. There are 19 residues in the CDR3. Between the trimmed V and J ends, which lost 3 bases and 0 bases, there was a span of 23 bases. The CDR3 nucleotides are TGTGCTCTTGGGGAGTTGAGTCTCCTCCCACTAACATACACCGATAAACTCATCTTT. Amino acids: CALGELSLLPLTYTDKLIF.

In its sample, this clone is medium-sized. Other nucleotide sequences in the sample specify the same CDR3. V gene TRDV1 combines with J gene TRDJ1; a possible D gene is TRDD3 (6 bases). In germline, CDR1 is TSWWSYY, CDR2 QGS. The CDR3 runs to 19 residues. V was shortened by 0 bases and J by 0 bases, with 20 bases between the two germline ends. CDR3 nucleotides: TGTGCTCTTGGGGAACTAAGCTTAGTGGGGGGTCAGTACACCGATAAACTCATCTTT. The encoded protein is CALGELSLVGGQYTDKLIF.

This clone was counted a few times. TCRdb's protein for this DNA is that of a much larger clone and differs from the translation at residue 21, likely a read error; the protein shown is the DNA translation. The rearrangement links TRDV1 to TRDJ1; 11 positions match TRDD3. Germline loops: CDR1 TSWWSYY, CDR2 QGS. The CDR3 sequence is 22 residues long. CDR3 protein: CALGKRSNGVPTGGYRDDKLTF. The CDR3 bases are TGTGCTCTTGGGAAAAGGTCCAACGGGGTCCCTACTGGGGGATATCGAGACGATAAACTCACCTTT.

This clone was seen more than once but under ten times. It differs at one base from a far larger clone, so likely a read error. The sample has other DNA sequences that encode this CDR3 too. The V call is TRDV1, the J call TRDJ1, with 10 bases that match TRDD3. TCRdb gives no J gene; it was assigned here by matching the DNA to germline. CDR3 size: 18 residues. In germline, CDR1 is TSWWSYY, CDR2 QGS. This CDR3 reads CALGTHLGDKYNTDKLIF. Written as DNA, the CDR3 is TGTGCTCTTGGGACCCACCTGGGGGATAAGTATAACACCGACAAACTCATCTTT.

This clone was detected a few times. This likely came from a read error, as a far larger clone is one base away. The identical CDR3 is also encoded by other nucleotide sequences in the sample. The V gene corresponds to TRDV1; no J gene was called; the D call TRDD3 from the table was never checked on the DNA. Germline CDR1 and CDR2: TSWWSYY and QGS. The CDR3 runs to 19 residues. This CDR3 reads CALGELGIPTELGRSKLIF. The CDR3 DNA sequence: TGTGCTCTTGGGGAACTCGGGATCCCTACCGAATTAGGAAGGAGTAAACTCATCTTC.

This clone was observed at least ten times. This DNA's translation and the protein TCRdb lists, from a much larger clone, do not match at residue 7, likely due to a read error; the protein shown is translated from the DNA. The chain recombines TRDV1 with TRDJ1; D remains ambiguous. TCRdb offers no J gene call, so here the DNA was matched to germline to obtain one. The V gene's germline CDR1 is TSWWSYY and CDR2 QGS. The V and J ends lost 1 base and 6 bases respectively, with 6 bases between them. The CDR3 is 12 amino acids. CDR3 sequence: CALGEPKNKLIF. The CDR3 DNA reads TGTGCTCTTGGGGAACCAAAGAATAAACTCATCTTT.

There are many counts of this clone. The CDR3 protein is CALGELEPGGYAYTDKLIF. CDR3 coding DNA: TGTGCTCTTGGGGAACTCGAGCCTGGGGGATATGCGTACACCGATAAACTCATCTTT. This chain links TRDV1 with TRDJ1; 10 bases agree with TRDD3. This CDR3 is 19 amino acids long. In germline, CDR1 is TSWWSYY, CDR2 QGS. V shed 0 bases, J shed 0 bases, and the junction held 10 bases outside the gene matches.

This clone came up many times. The genes are TRDV2 and TRDJ1, with 9 bases aligning to TRDD3. Germline values: CDR1 GEAIGNYY, CDR2 EKD. The CDR3 length is 18 residues. With V trimmed by 0 bases and J by 1 base, 11 bases remained unmatched. The CDR3 region is CACDTVAGGFLRTDKLIF. The DNA of the CDR3 is TGTGCCTGTGACACCGTGGCTGGGGGATTCCTACGCACCGATAAACTCATCTTT.

Concerning this clone: A read error likely explains this, since a far larger clone differs by one base. Other DNA sequences in the sample encode the same CDR3. This chain joins TRDV1 and TRDJ1, with 12 nucleotides matching TRDD3. The CDR3 is made up of 23 amino acids. Germline V CDR1 and CDR2: TSWWSYY, QGS. V shed 0 bases, J shed 2 bases, and the junction held 22 bases outside the gene matches. CDR3 amino acids: CALGELHHLTGGYPYSPTDKLIF. The CDR3 nucleotides read TGTGCTCTTGGGGAACTCCATCACCTCACTGGGGGATACCCCTACTCCCCGACCGATAAACTCATCTTT.

Comments on this clone: This DNA's translation differs at residue 16 from TCRdb's protein, which comes from a much larger clone; a read error is likely, and the protein shown is translated from the DNA. This sequence joins TRDV2 and TRDJ3, with 11 bases that match TRDD3. TCRdb does not report a J gene; here it was assigned by matching the DNA to germline references. CDR1 GEAIGNYY and CDR2 EKD come from the germline V gene. The CDR3 has 21 residues. In DNA form, the CDR3 reads TGTGCCTGTGATTATGTACTGGGGGATAGGCCGAGCTCCTGGGACCCCCGACAGATGTTTTTC. Amino acid sequence: CACDYVLGDRPSSWDPRQMFF.

To note about this clone: Only one base separates this from a far larger clonotype, so it likely reflects a read error. Distinct nucleotide sequences in the sample also encode this CDR3. The chain recombines TRDV1 with TRDJ1; D is unclear. Per germline, CDR1 TSWWSYY and CDR2 QGS. This CDR3 contains 14 residues. The CDR3 DNA sequence: TGTGCTCTTGGGGAACTGGGGTACACTGATAAACTCATCTTT. It is translated as CALGELGYTDKLIF.

Only a few counts were recorded for this clone. This DNA's translation differs at residue 7 from TCRdb's protein, which comes from a much larger clone; a read error is likely, and the protein shown is translated from the DNA. This chain connects TRDV2 to TRDJ1, with 11 bases fitting TRDD3. The J gene, missing from TCRdb, was assigned here through DNA to germline matching. There are 16 residues in the CDR3. V lost 7 bases and J lost 4; bases outside the gene matches: 13. CDR1 and CDR2 (germline): GEAIGNYY, EKD. This chain's CDR3 is CAWGFSCWGILDKLIF. As DNA, the CDR3 is TGTGCCTGGGGATTCTCGTGCTGGGGGATACTCGATAAACTCATCTTT.

This clone was recorded at least ten times. The chain combines TRDV2 with TRDJ1; 12 bases align to TRDD3. The germline V gene encodes CDR1 GEAIGNYY and CDR2 EKD. Trimming took 7 bases from V and 3 from J; bases not matched to a gene: 8. The CDR3 runs 15 residues. CDR3 in DNA: TGTGCCTGCGAAAGACTGGGGGATACTTCCGATAAACTCATCTTT. Translation: CACERLGDTSDKLIF.

This clone has a handful of counts. The protein that TCRdb holds for this DNA derives from a much larger clone and differs from the translated DNA at residue 13, which likely indicates a read error; the protein shown here is translated from the DNA. The rearrangement uses TRDV1 and TRDJ1; 10 positions match TRDD3. V shed 2 bases and J 0 bases; nucleotides not matched to a gene: 30. The length of the CDR3 is 25 residues. Germline assignment: CDR1 TSWWSYY and CDR2 QGS. CDR3 DNA sequence: TGTGCTCTTGGGGAAGTGGGCCTACACCTGGGGGATAAAGTGAGGAGGCCACTGTACACCGATAAACTCATCTTT. Translated: CALGEVGLHLGDKVRRPLYTDKLIF.

As concerns this clone: This likely reflects a read error, since a far larger clone is one base away. Other nucleotide sequences in the sample specify the same CDR3. V usage is TRDV2 and J usage is TRDJ1, with TRDD3 identical over 8 bases. Since TCRdb gives no J gene, matching the DNA to germline was used here to assign it. This CDR3 contains 16 residues. Germline V lookup: CDR1 GEAIGNYY, CDR2 EKD. CDR3 sequence (DNA): TGTGCCTGCGACACCGTGCATTTGGGGGATACCGATAAACTCATCTTT. This gives the protein CACDTVHLGDTDKLIF.

This clone was found a few times. A far larger clone is only one base removed, so a read error is likely. Other DNA sequences of this sample code for an identical CDR3. The V gene reported is TRDV1; the J gene is uncalled; TRDD3 is the table's D call and was not checked against the DNA. There are 19 residues in the CDR3. The germline V gene has CDR1 TSWWSYY and CDR2 QGS. CDR3 residues: CALGEDISGIPPYTDKLIF. CDR3 DNA: TGTGCTCTTGGGGAAGATATCTCCGGGATTCCCCCGTACACCGATAAGCTCATCTTT.

In this sample, this clone turned up a few times. TCRdb assigns this DNA the protein of a much larger clone, which departs from its translation at residue 7; this likely reflects a read error, and the protein shown comes from translating the DNA. V gene TRDV1 combines with J gene TRDJ1; 9 bases fit TRDD3. The CDR3 sequence is 22 residues long. In germline, CDR1 is TSWWSYY, CDR2 QGS. Trimming cost V 0 bases and J 1 base; bases outside gene matches: 21. CDR3 sequence reads: CALGELEASLAGGFTCTDKLIF. The CDR3 DNA follows: TGTGCTCTTGGGGAACTAGAGGCCTCCTTGGCTGGGGGATTCACCTGCACCGATAAACTCATCTTT.

This clone was found many times. A junction boundary mismatches the germline segment, possibly from a read error. The chain employs TRDV1 and TRDJ1; 10 bases line up with TRDD3. The CDR3 runs to 21 residues. The germline CDR1 and CDR2 sequences are TSWWSYY and QGS. The CDR3 protein is CAIGELVPPRGWGIHTDKLIF. The CDR3 nucleotides are TGTGCTATTGGGGAACTTGTACCCCCCCGGGGATGGGGGATACACACCGATAAACTCATCTTT.

This clone has more than one count but fewer than ten. Translating this DNA gives a protein that differs at residue 14 from the TCRdb one, which belongs to a much larger clone; a read error is likely, and the protein shown is this translation. V and J are TRDV1 and TRDJ1; D gene unclear. The CDR3 spans 16 residues. The V gene's germline CDR1 is TSWWSYY and CDR2 QGS. Here the CDR3 DNA reads TGTGCTCTTGGGGAACTAAGCACCGGGACGGCCGATAAACCCATCTTT. Its protein product is CALGELSTGTADKPIF.